This T cell receptor beta chain came from a study of shared clonotypes between healthy human individuals. Study outcomes and limitations: Among the subsets, naive ones generally showed larger estimated richness than memory ones. When compared with the clonotypes that were shared by all four sorted-subset donors, the non-shared clonotypes turned out to have lower generation probabilities. Sequencing depth was expected to affect clonotype sharing among donors.

The CDR3 sequence is 13 residues long. Germline trimming cut 3 bases from V and 2 bases from J; bases unmatched to any gene: 2. The germline CDR1 and CDR2 sequences are GTSNPN and SVGIG (reference sequence). This clone was seen only a few times. Its antigen remains unknown. Sorted subsets were amplified in replicate PCRs using around 220 ng DNA, 25,000 to 30,000 T cell genomes. Data came from immunoSEQ multiplex PCR; TCRdb stores just in-frame clones and leaves some out. This sample has about 1.1 million clones, with roughly 74% found just once. The sample consisted of memory CD4+ T cells from PBMCs. This sample's subset: CD45RA-negative fraction. This TCR derives from a man aged 18 to 30 in good health. Some clones in this sample may be carry-over from other donors' samples. The chain is built from TRBV30 and TRBJ1-1; TRBD1 matches at 8 bases. Written as DNA, the CDR3 is TGTGCCTGGAGGGGACAGGTTAACACTGAAGCTTTCTTT. Amino acid sequence: CAWRGQVNTEAFF.